The 23 T cell receptor beta chains presented below share a single source sample, sequenced in a study of radiotherapy plus CTLA-4 blockade in lung cancer. Libraries were prepared by immunoSEQ multiplex PCR; TCRdb keeps only in-frame clonotypes and omits some of them. Of tens of thousands of clones listed, less than 75% were seen once; the top ten hold 3% to 5%. Source: peripheral blood, taken from a patient treated with radiotherapy plus ipilimumab. These receptor sequences come from a human donor with non-small cell lung cancer who had stable disease on radiotherapy plus ipilimumab.

The chain carries TRBV7-6 and TRBJ2-3; TRBD2 matches at 9 bases. V shed 1 base and J 3 bases; nucleotides not matched to a gene: 5. Looked up from germline, CDR1 is SGHVS and CDR2 is FNYEAQ. This CDR3 has 16 amino acids. The CDR3 region has the DNA TGTGCCAGCAGCTTAGAAAGCGGGAGGACGACAGATACGCAGTATTTT. Its translation: CASSLESGRTTDTQYF.

This clone was counted between two and nine times. The gene calls are TRBV4-2 and TRBJ2-3, with 13 bases fitting TRBD2. This CDR3 has 18 residues. Germline assignment: CDR1 LGHNA and CDR2 YNFKEQ. Unmatched junction bases numbered 12, after V lost 4 bases and J lost 5 bases. CDR3 residues: CASSRRGTSGVGGDTQYF. CDR3 DNA: TGTGCCAGCAGCCGCAGGGGGACTAGCGGGGTCGGGGGAGATACGCAGTATTTT.

The chain uses TRBV11-2 and TRBJ2-5, with 11 bases aligning to TRBD2. J gave up 5 bases and V 3 bases, and 8 bases lay outside the gene matches. Germline assignment: CDR1 SGHAT and CDR2 FQNNGV. This CDR3 region has 16 residues. The CDR3 protein is CASSFTSGGVLETQYF. The DNA for the CDR3 is TGTGCCAGCAGCTTTACTAGCGGGGGAGTTCTCGAGACCCAGTACTTC.

The V call is TRBV11-3, the J call TRBJ1-1; D gene unclear. The germline V gene encodes CDR1 SGHNT and CDR2 YENEEA. The V end lost 5 bases, the J end lost 2 bases, and 12 bases lay between the germline ends. This CDR3 region has 14 residues. The CDR3 protein is CASSLSGPNTEAFF. The CDR3 DNA sequence: TGTGCCAGCAGCCTGTCAGGACCAAACACTGAAGCTTTCTTT.

The chain employs TRBV30 and TRBJ2-7; 7 bases fit TRBD1. The J segment lost 5 bases and the V segment lost 0 bases, leaving 13 bases of the junction unmatched. The CDR3 is 16 residues long. The germline gives CDR1 GTSNPN, CDR2 SVGIG (reference sequence). The chain's CDR3 is CAWSVPLPGTDDEQYF. The CDR3 DNA follows: TGTGCCTGGAGTGTACCCCTCCCCGGGACAGACGACGAGCAGTACTTC.

V usage is TRBV19 and J usage is TRBJ1-5; a weak D match, TRBD1 (5 bases). The CDR3 has 17 amino acids. Germline CDR1 and CDR2: LNHDA and SQIVND (reference sequence). Trimming took off 6 bases at V and 4 bases at J, with 22 bases between the two ends. CDR3 DNA: TGTGCCAGTAGCCCCGTTGGCAGGGAGAAGGGTAATCAGCCCCAGCATTTT. It encodes CASSPVGREKGNQPQHF. Filled out from reference TRBV19 and TRBJ1-5, the complete variable domain reads DGGITQSPKYLFRKEGQNVTLSCEQNLNHDAMYWYRQDPGQGLRLIYYSQIVNDFQKGDIAEGYSVSREKKESFPLTVTSAQKNPTAFYLCASSPVGREKGNQPQHFGDGTRLSIL.

This clone rates as medium-sized. The gene calls are TRBV6-1 and TRBJ2-3, with no clear D. CDR1 and CDR2 from the germline V gene are MNHNS and SASEGT. V gave up 6 bases and J gave up 1 base, with 11 bases separating them. This CDR3 has 14 amino acids. The CDR3 DNA is TGTGCCAGCAGGGAGTATCTGGGCACAGATACGCAGTATTTT. It specifies CASREYLGTDTQYF.

CDR3 amino acids: CASRRTGTDYGYTF. The CDR3, as DNA: TGTGCCAGCAGACGTACCGGGACGGATTATGGCTACACCTTC. V gene TRBV27 combines with J gene TRBJ1-2; D is perhaps TRBD1 (5 bases). CDR3 length: 14 residues. V was pared by 6 bases and J by 5 bases, with 16 bases between. CDR1 and CDR2 (germline): MNHEY, SMNVEV (reference sequence).

V usage is TRBV7-9 and J usage is TRBJ2-5; D is possibly TRBD1 (6 bases). The CDR3 is made up of 14 amino acids. The V end was cut by 1 base, the J end by 5 bases, with 11 bases between. CDR1 is SEHNR, CDR2 FQNEAQ, per germline (reference sequence). CDR3 coding DNA: TGTGCCAGCAGCTTAGTAGGGGGACCGGAGACCCAGTACTTC. Translating gives CASSLVGGPETQYF.

The chain is built from TRBV7-9 and TRBJ2-1, with 14 bases that match TRBD2. The CDR3 totals 15 residues. Germline values: CDR1 SEHNR, CDR2 FQNEAQ (reference sequence). The V and J ends lost 7 bases and 9 bases, in that order; junction bases with no gene match: 8. The chain's CDR3 is CASTGLAGGSGEQFF. In nucleotides, the CDR3 is TGTGCCAGCACCGGACTAGCGGGAGGATCTGGTGAGCAGTTCTTC. Complete variable domain (other parts from reference TRBV7-9 and TRBJ2-1): DTGVSQNPRHKITKRGQNVTFRCDPISEHNRLYWYRQTLGQGPEFLTYFQNEAQLEKSRLLSDRFSAERPKGSFSTLEIQRTEQGDSAMYLCASTGLAGGSGEQFFGPGTRLTVL.

The rearrangement links TRBV5-4 to TRBJ1-2, with D perhaps TRBD1 (5 bases). Germline CDR1 and CDR2: SGHNT and YYREEE (reference sequence). The CDR3 loop spans 14 amino acids. Trimming pared 1 base from V and 8 bases from J, leaving 15 bases between. The CDR3 coding sequence is TGTGCCAGCAGCTTGCCGGGACGGTCGGGAGGCTACACCTTC. Translation gives CASSLPGRSGGYTF.

The count of this clone is one. V and J are TRBV7-6 and TRBJ2-3, with no clear D. Germline V gene lookup returns CDR1 SGHVS and CDR2 FNYEAQ. The CDR3 sequence is 12 residues long. Trimming took 5 bases from V and 9 from J, leaving 12 bases between them. CDR3 sequence: CASSANYGTQYF. CDR3 DNA: TGTGCCAGCAGCGCCAACTATGGGACGCAGTATTTT.

The chain recombines TRBV5-1 with TRBJ1-1; D is undetermined. The germline V and J ends were trimmed by 1 base and 2 bases, with 9 bases remaining between them. In germline, CDR1 is SGHRS, CDR2 YFSETQ. The CDR3 totals 14 residues. CDR3 nucleotides: TGCGCCAGCAGCTTGCGGACGGGCAACACTGAAGCTTTCTTT. The encoded protein is CASSLRTGNTEAFF.

This chain joins TRBV9 and TRBJ2-7; 7 bases match TRBD2. The CDR3 runs to 16 residues. Looked up from germline, CDR1 is SGDLS and CDR2 is YYNGEE. With V trimmed by 3 bases and J by 6 bases, 15 bases remained unmatched. Here the CDR3 reads CASSATQTSWPLEQYF. As DNA, the CDR3 is TGTGCCAGCAGCGCGACCCAGACTAGCTGGCCTCTCGAGCAGTACTTC.

This CDR3 reads CASSGGRAPETQYF. The CDR3 bases are TGTGCCAGCTCGGGCGGGAGGGCCCCAGAGACCCAGTACTTC. The rearrangement links TRBV18 to TRBJ2-5; 9 bases line up with TRBD2. V lost 6 bases to trimming and J lost 4 bases; unmatched junction nucleotides: 6. The CDR3 runs 14 residues. The germline CDR1 and CDR2 sequences are KGHSH and LQKENI.

This clone was recorded a few times. The chain couples TRBV4-2 to TRBJ2-2, with D perhaps matching TRBD2 (5 bases). Trimming cost V 4 bases and J 0 bases, with 15 bases left between them. The germline gives CDR1 LGHNA, CDR2 YNFKEQ. The CDR3 spans 17 residues. The CDR3 coding sequence is TGTGCCAGCAGCCCCTTTCCTAGGGAGACGAACACCGGGGAGCTGTTTTTT. Amino acid sequence: CASSPFPRETNTGELFF.

This chain links TRBV27 with TRBJ2-3; no clear D. The germline V and J ends were trimmed by 5 bases and 0 bases, with 12 bases remaining between them. The germline V gene has CDR1 MNHEY and CDR2 SMNVEV (reference sequence). This CDR3 is built from 15 residues. The CDR3 DNA reads TGTGCCAGCAGTCCGAGTATCCTAAGCACAGATACGCAGTATTTT. Its translation: CASSPSILSTDTQYF.

The chain employs TRBV19 and TRBJ2-4, with D possibly TRBD1 on 6 matching bases. The CDR3 length is 15 residues. Trimming removed 5 bases at V and 0 bases at J, with 11 bases between. Germline lookup yields CDR1 LNHDA and CDR2 SQIVND (reference sequence). The CDR3 DNA reads TGTGCCAGTAGTTCAGACAGGATAGCCAAAAACATTCAGTACTTC. This translates into CASSSDRIAKNIQYF.

V and J are TRBV6-6 and TRBJ2-1, with D tentatively TRBD2 (5 bases). V was shortened by 2 bases and J by 4 bases, with 12 bases between the two germline ends. This CDR3 has 15 residues. Germline values: CDR1 MNHNY, CDR2 SVGAGI (reference sequence). The chain's CDR3 is CASSYDPREYNEQFF. Here the CDR3 DNA reads TGTGCCAGCAGTTACGACCCACGGGAATACAATGAGCAGTTCTTC.

This clone has just one count. The rearrangement links TRBV28 to TRBJ2-7, with D possibly matching TRBD1 (6 bases). CDR1 MDHEN and CDR2 SYDVKM come from the germline V gene. This CDR3 has 13 residues. Trimming took 4 bases from V and 2 from J, leaving 9 bases between them. The chain's CDR3 is CASSSRDTYEQYF. The DNA of the CDR3 is TGTGCCAGCAGTTCCCGGGACACCTACGAGCAGTACTTC.

The rearrangement joins TRBV6-6 to TRBJ2-5, with D perhaps matching TRBD1 or TRBD2 (5 bases each). Germline V lookup: CDR1 MNHNY, CDR2 SVGAGI (reference sequence). CDR3 length equals 15 residues. V lost 4 bases and J lost 5, with 17 bases in between. Here the CDR3 DNA reads TGTGCCAGCAGTTTTCCGCCGGAAGGGGAGGAGACCCAGTACTTC. Encoded protein: CASSFPPEGEETQYF.

V and J are TRBV5-1 and TRBJ2-7; unclear D gene. Looked up from germline, CDR1 is SGHRS and CDR2 is YFSETQ. The V end was cut by 0 bases, the J end by 3 bases, with 7 bases between. This CDR3 contains 13 residues. DNA of the CDR3: TGCGCCAGCAGCTTGGCGTCAGGCTACGAGCAGTACTTC. As protein: CASSLASGYEQYF.

The chain combines TRBV4-2 with TRBJ2-1; the D call may be TRBD1 or TRBD2 (5 bases each). The CDR3 is 15 amino acids. Trimming took 7 bases from V and 9 from J, leaving 22 bases between them. Germline V lookup: CDR1 LGHNA, CDR2 YNFKEQ. The chain's CDR3 is CASNGVRDQMGEQFF. The CDR3 coding sequence is TGTGCCAGCAACGGTGTCCGGGACCAAATGGGTGAGCAGTTCTTC.